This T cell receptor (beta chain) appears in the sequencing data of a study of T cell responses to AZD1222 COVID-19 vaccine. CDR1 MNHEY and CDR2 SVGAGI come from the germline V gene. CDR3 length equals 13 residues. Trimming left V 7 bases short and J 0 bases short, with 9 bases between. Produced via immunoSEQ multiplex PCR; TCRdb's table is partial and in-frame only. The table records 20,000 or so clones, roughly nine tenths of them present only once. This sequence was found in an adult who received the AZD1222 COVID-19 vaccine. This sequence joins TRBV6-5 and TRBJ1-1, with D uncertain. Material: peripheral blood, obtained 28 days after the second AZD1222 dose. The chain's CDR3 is CASIGQLNTEAFF. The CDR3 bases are TGTGCCAGCATTGGTCAGTTGAACACTGAAGCTTTCTTT.